The 25 T cell receptor beta chains below come from one sample, sequenced in a study of blood T cell repertoires in COVID-19. Sequencing was performed with immunoSEQ multiplex PCR; in TCRdb, only in-frame clones are kept and a portion is missing. The data contain some 130,000 clones, almost 85% of them singletons. Sequencing was performed on peripheral blood. Receptors originate from a human donor in a cohort sampled during active COVID-19.

V usage is TRBV19 and J usage is TRBJ2-4, with D possibly matching TRBD1 (5 bases). Germline CDR1 is LNHDA and CDR2 is SQIVND (reference sequence). The V gene lost 4 bases and the J gene lost 0 bases, with 16 bases spanning the gap. The CDR3 loop spans 17 amino acids. CDR3 sequence reads: CASSTHQGNLAKNIQYF. DNA of the CDR3: TGTGCCAGTAGTACCCATCAGGGAAACCTAGCCAAAAACATTCAGTACTTC.

V and J are TRBV19 and TRBJ2-2; the match to TRBD2 covers 8 bases. Germline-derived CDR1 and CDR2 are LNHDA and SQIVND (reference sequence). The CDR3 sequence is 17 residues long. V was clipped by 4 bases and J by 0 bases; unmatched bases: 7. In DNA form, the CDR3 reads TGTGCCAGTAGTAAATCGGTAGCGGGACCGAACACCGGGGAGCTGTTTTTT. This gives the protein CASSKSVAGPNTGELFF.

The chain has TRBV6-5 and TRBJ2-1; tentatively, D is TRBD1 (5 bases). Trimming cost V 5 bases and J 0 bases, with 11 bases left between them. The CDR3 is 15 residues long. In germline, CDR1 is MNHEY, CDR2 SVGAGI. CDR3 bases: TGTGCCAGCAGTATTACAGGCGCCTCCTACAATGAGCAGTTCTTC. Its protein product is CASSITGASYNEQFF.

The chain is built from TRBV3-1 (or the pseudogene TRBV3-2) and TRBJ1-1; the match to TRBD1 covers 7 bases. CDR3 length: 14 residues. Germline trimming cut 7 bases from V and 5 bases from J; bases unmatched to any gene: 10. Germline loops: CDR1 LGHDT, CDR2 YNNKEL (reference sequence). The CDR3 DNA sequence: TGTGCCAGCAACTTCAGGGGGTCTGGTACTGAAGCTTTCTTT. Protein product: CASNFRGSGTEAFF.

V is TRBV5-1 and J is TRBJ2-2; 8 bases align to TRBD2. V lost 4 bases, J lost 4 bases, and 9 bases stayed unmatched. Germline V gene sequence: CDR1 SGHRS, CDR2 YFSETQ. The CDR3 has 16 residues. The CDR3 reads CASSHRSGGGTGELFF. The CDR3 DNA sequence: TGCGCCAGCAGCCACCGGAGCGGGGGAGGCACCGGGGAGCTGTTTTTT.

This chain uses TRBV4-2 with TRBJ1-3, with D possibly matching TRBD1 (5 bases). Germline CDR1 reads LGHNA; CDR2 reads YNFKEQ. V lost 0 bases to trimming and J lost 2 bases, with 23 bases between them. There are 20 residues in the CDR3. The CDR3 sequence is CASSQDSVQELGFPGNTIYF. The CDR3, as DNA: TGTGCCAGCAGCCAAGATTCGGTACAGGAGCTCGGATTCCCTGGAAACACCATATATTTT.

The chain is built from TRBV30 and TRBJ1-2, with D possibly matching TRBD1 (6 bases). The V gene lost 7 bases and the J gene lost 8 bases, with 20 bases spanning the gap. The CDR3 sequence is 13 residues long. The germline V gene has CDR1 GTSNPN and CDR2 SVGIG (reference sequence). In DNA form, the CDR3 reads TGTGCCTCGCGACAGGAGATCTATGGCGGCTACACCTTC. Amino acid sequence: CASRQEIYGGYTF. The variable domain in full, completed from reference TRBV30 and TRBJ1-2, reads SQTIHQWPATLVQPVGSPLSLECTVEGTSNPNLYWYRQAAGRGLQLLFYSVGIGQISSEVPQNLSASRPQDRQFILSSKKLLLSDSGFYLCASRQEIYGGYTFGSGTRLTVV.

V and J are TRBV19 and TRBJ1-2; the match to TRBD1 covers 8 bases. This CDR3 contains 15 residues. V trimming: 9 bases; J trimming: 0 bases; junction bases outside the gene matches: 9. Germline V gives CDR1 LNHDA, CDR2 SQIVND (reference sequence). The CDR3: CASQAQGAPNYGYTF. CDR3 in DNA: TGTGCCAGCCAAGCCCAGGGGGCGCCTAACTATGGCTACACCTTC.

The rearrangement uses TRBV5-4 and TRBJ1-2, with TRBD1 as a possible D gene (5 bases). The V gene's germline CDR1 is SGHNT and CDR2 YYREEE (reference sequence). Trimming removed 1 base at V and 2 bases at J, with 12 bases between. This CDR3 is built from 15 residues. CDR3 nucleotides: TGTGCCAGCAGCTTGAGAGGTGGGGCCAACTATGGCTACACCTTC. This gives the protein CASSLRGGANYGYTF.

The V call is TRBV10-3, the J call TRBJ2-7, with 12 bases fitting TRBD1. This CDR3 comprises 14 residues. The V and J ends lost 3 bases and 6 bases, in that order; junction bases with no gene match: 3. Germline lookup yields CDR1 ENHRY and CDR2 SYGVKD. The CDR3 DNA reads as TGTGCCATCAGTGAAGGGACAGGGGGCATCGAGCAGTACTTC. It yields the protein CAISEGTGGIEQYF.

The chain recombines TRBV5-1 with TRBJ1-1; D ambiguous. V lost 4 bases and J 3 bases, leaving 10 bases between the germline ends. CDR1 SGHRS and CDR2 YFSETQ come from the germline V gene. This CDR3 comprises 13 residues. CDR3 amino acids: CASSKASDTEAFF. As DNA, the CDR3 is TGCGCCAGCAGCAAAGCCTCGGACACTGAAGCTTTCTTT.

This rearrangement joins TRBV10-3 to TRBJ2-2; 11 positions match TRBD2. Germline assignment: CDR1 ENHRY and CDR2 SYGVKD. Trimming took 4 bases from V and 4 from J; bases not matched to a gene: 2. The CDR3 spans 15 residues. This chain's CDR3 is CAISVGLAGTGELFF. The CDR3 nucleotides are TGTGCCATCAGTGTCGGACTAGCGGGCACCGGGGAGCTGTTTTTT.

Concerning this clone: The germline gene is not matched at one end of the junction; a read error may be the cause. The chain employs TRBV19 and TRBJ1-5; 7 nucleotides agree with TRBD1. Germline-derived CDR1 and CDR2 are LNHDA and SQIVND (reference sequence). The CDR3 is made up of 11 amino acids. Here the CDR3 reads CASSDRDRQDF. In nucleotides, the CDR3 is TGTGCCAGTAGTGACCGGGACAGACAGGATTTT.

This chain connects TRBV9 to TRBJ1-3; D is unresolved. Trimming removed 6 bases from V and 0 bases from J, with 10 bases in between. The CDR3 loop spans 14 amino acids. Germline V lookup: CDR1 SGDLS, CDR2 YYNGEE. In DNA, the CDR3 is TGTGCCAGCACTCCTATCCCCTCTGGAAACACCATATATTTT. Translation: CASTPIPSGNTIYF.

The CDR3 here is CASSSSDRGSYNEQFF. CDR3 bases: TGTGCCAGCAGTTCCTCCGACAGGGGGTCTTACAATGAGCAGTTCTTC. The chain has TRBV6-5 and TRBJ2-1; 9 bases agree with TRBD1. This CDR3 region has 16 residues. After removal of 4 bases from V and 4 bases from J, the junction contained 8 bases not matched to a gene. Germline V gene sequence: CDR1 MNHEY, CDR2 SVGAGI.

This clone was observed once. The chain employs TRBV6-5 and TRBJ1-5; D remains unclear. CDR3 size: 13 residues. V lost 5 bases and J lost 9, with 14 bases in between. Germline lookup yields CDR1 MNHEY and CDR2 SVGAGI. The CDR3 DNA follows: TGTGCCAGCAGTCGTGAGGCCCGATGGCCCCAGCATTTT. Protein sequence: CASSREARWPQHF.

The CDR3 bases are TGTGCCAGCAGCGCGGGAGGCACTGAAGCTTTCTTT. It is translated as CASSAGGTEAFF. This chain joins TRBV6-5 and TRBJ1-1; no reliable D call. Germline V gene data show CDR1 as MNHEY and CDR2 as SVGAGI. Trimming cost V 6 bases and J 4 bases, with 9 bases left between them. The CDR3 is 12 amino acids.

The chain carries TRBV29-1 and TRBJ1-2, with D maybe TRBD1 (6 bases). The CDR3 has 13 amino acids. Germline lookup yields CDR1 SQVTM and CDR2 ANQGSEA. V lost 6 bases, J lost 2 bases, and 13 bases lay in between. In DNA form, the CDR3 reads TGCAGCGTGGCGACAGGACAAAACTATGGCTACACCTTC. This sequence encodes CSVATGQNYGYTF. The whole variable domain, filled in from reference TRBV29-1 and TRBJ1-2, reads SAVISQKPSRDICQRGTSLTIQCQVDSQVTMMFWYRQQPGQSLTLIATANQGSEATYESGFVIDKFPISRPNLTFSTLTVSNMSPEDSSIYLCSVATGQNYGYTFGSGTRLTVV.

The chain recombines TRBV18 with TRBJ2-7; 7 bases fit TRBD1. J lost 3 bases, V lost 3 bases, and 14 bases had no gene match. This CDR3 contains 17 residues. The germline V gene has CDR1 KGHSH and CDR2 LQKENI. CDR3 residues: CASSPRLTGQANYEQYF. CDR3 DNA sequence: TGTGCCAGCTCACCTAGACTTACAGGACAGGCCAACTACGAGCAGTACTTC.

The J gene is TRBJ1-1, the V gene TRBV5-4, with TRBD1 as a possible D gene (5 bases). The CDR3 totals 14 residues. Germline CDR1 SGHNT, CDR2 YYREEE (reference sequence). The V gene lost 4 bases and the J gene lost 4 bases, with 14 bases spanning the gap. CDR3 sequence reads: CASSTPTARTEAFF. CDR3 coding DNA: TGTGCCAGCAGCACCCCGACAGCGCGCACTGAAGCTTTCTTT. Filled out from reference TRBV5-4 and TRBJ1-1, the complete variable domain reads ETGVTQSPTHLIKTRGQQVTLRCSSQSGHNTVSWYQQALGQGPQFIFQYYREEENGRGNFPPRFSGLQFPNYSSELNVNALELDDSALYLCASSTPTARTEAFFGQGTRLTVV.

The table lists this clone with a count of one. The chain joins TRBV6-1 to TRBJ1-6; no clear D. Trimming shortened V by 2 bases and J by 6 bases, and 14 bases separated the two germline ends. Germline CDR1 and CDR2: MNHNS and SASEGT. The CDR3 has 16 residues. CDR3 nucleotides: TGTGCCAGCAGTGAATACAAAGGGAGAACTAATTCACCCCTCCACTTT. This encodes CASSEYKGRTNSPLHF.

The chain uses TRBV7-9 and TRBJ2-5; 7 nucleotides agree with TRBD2. The germline V gene encodes CDR1 SEHNR and CDR2 FQNEAQ (reference sequence). Trimming removed 4 bases from V and 3 bases from J; junction bases left unmatched: 8. The CDR3 extends over 15 amino acids. The chain's CDR3 is CASSYGEGREETQYF. CDR3 in DNA: TGTGCCAGCAGCTACGGGGAGGGGAGGGAAGAGACCCAGTACTTC. Drawing the rest from reference TRBV7-9 and TRBJ2-5, the complete variable domain is DTGVSQNPRHKITKRGQNVTFRCDPISEHNRLYWYRQTLGQGPEFLTYFQNEAQLEKSRLLSDRFSAERPKGSFSTLEIQRTEQGDSAMYLCASSYGEGREETQYFGPGTRLLVL.

The chain joins TRBV2 to TRBJ2-5; 7 bases are a match to TRBD1. The V segment lost 4 bases and the J segment 6 bases; nucleotides outside the gene matches: 8. The CDR3 covers 14 residues. Germline CDR1 reads SNHLY; CDR2 reads FYNNEI. The CDR3 nucleotides are TGTGCCAGCAGTGGAACCCCAGGGGGAAAGACCCAGTACTTC. It encodes CASSGTPGGKTQYF.

This clone was recorded many times. The V call is TRBV20-1, the J call TRBJ2-7, with D perhaps TRBD1 (5 bases). Trimming pared 3 bases from V and 1 base from J, leaving 13 bases between. The CDR3 totals 14 residues. Germline V CDR1 and CDR2: DFQATT, SNEGSKA (reference sequence). The CDR3 sequence: CSASPPRDSYEQYF. CDR3 nucleotides: TGCAGTGCTAGTCCCCCCAGGGATTCCTACGAGCAGTACTTC.

This chain connects TRBV6-4 to TRBJ2-1; TRBD2 is a possible D gene (6 bases). The V gene's germline CDR1 is MRHNA and CDR2 SNTAGT. The CDR3 length is 17 residues. Deletions cut 2 bases from V and 2 bases from J, with 16 bases between. The CDR3 nucleotides are TGTGCCAGCAGTGACATTTCAGCGGGCCCACCCTACAATGAGCAGTTCTTC. Amino acid sequence: CASSDISAGPPYNEQFF.